These 21 T cell receptor beta chains were all obtained from the same sample, sequenced in a study of blood T cell repertoires in COVID-19. The assay was immunoSEQ multiplex PCR, and TCRdb's table has in-frame clones only and misses some. The sample includes about 140,000 clones, 75% to 85% of them seen just once. Specimen: peripheral blood. These receptor sequences come from a woman of 80 years or more with acute or convalescent COVID-19.

The rearrangement joins TRBV27 to TRBJ2-1, with 9 bases lining up with TRBD2. The CDR3 length is 15 residues. Looked up from germline, CDR1 is MNHEY and CDR2 is SMNVEV (reference sequence). V trimming: 4 bases; J trimming: 7 bases; junction bases outside the gene matches: 8. The CDR3 sequence is CASSYASGITNEQFF. The DNA for the CDR3 is TGTGCCAGCAGTTACGCTAGCGGGATAACAAATGAGCAGTTCTTC.

This chain uses TRBV10-3 with TRBJ1-5, with TRBD1 identical over 8 bases. Losses at the gene ends were 6 bases for V and 4 bases for J; bases not matched to a gene: 2. Germline V gene data show CDR1 as ENHRY and CDR2 as SYGVKD. The CDR3 covers 13 residues. DNA for the CDR3: TGTGCCATCAGGAGGACAGGGAATCAGCCCCAGCATTTT. It codes for CAIRRTGNQPQHF.

The chain couples TRBV5-1 to TRBJ2-1; 10 bases match TRBD2. This CDR3 is built from 16 residues. V gave up 2 bases and J gave up 5 bases; unmatched junction bases: 7. CDR1 is SGHRS and CDR2 is YFSETQ in the germline V gene. The CDR3 bases are TGCGCCAGCAGCTTCAGGGGGACTAGCGTAGACAATGAGCAGTTCTTC. It is translated as CASSFRGTSVDNEQFF.

Regarding this clone: Other DNA sequences in the same sample also yield this CDR3. This rearrangement joins TRBV6-2 or TRBV6-3 to TRBJ2-7; perhaps TRBD2 as D (6 bases). V shed 3 bases and J shed 3 bases, with 12 bases lying between them. The CDR3 length is 14 residues. Germline CDR1 MNHEY, CDR2 SVGEGT. In nucleotides, the CDR3 is TGTGCCAGCAGTTATGGGGGAGGTCTCTACGAGCAGTACTTC. Its protein is CASSYGGGLYEQYF.

The chain employs TRBV2 and TRBJ1-2; a possible D gene is TRBD1 (6 bases). V lost 6 bases to trimming and J lost 6 bases, with 17 bases between them. CDR1 and CDR2 (germline): SNHLY, FYNNEI. The CDR3 runs 14 residues. The CDR3 region is CASRAATGLDGYTF. DNA for the CDR3: TGTGCCAGCAGAGCCGCTACAGGGTTAGATGGCTACACCTTC.

The chain couples TRBV28 to TRBJ1-1; no clear D. V lost 3 bases to trimming and J lost 7 bases, with 6 bases between them. Germline V gene data show CDR1 as MDHEN and CDR2 as SYDVKM. This CDR3 is built from 11 residues. This chain's CDR3 is CASSFSREAFF. CDR3 in DNA: TGTGCCAGCAGTTTCTCCCGTGAAGCTTTCTTT. Drawing the rest from reference TRBV28 and TRBJ1-1, the complete variable domain is DVKVTQSSRYLVKRTGEKVFLECVQDMDHENMFWYRQDPGLGLRLIYFSYDVKMKEKGDIPEGYSVSREKKERFSLILESASTNQTSMYLCASSFSREAFFGQGTRLTVV.

This chain links TRBV7-8 with TRBJ1-4, with a tentative D call TRBD1 (5 bases). The CDR3 contains 15 residues. CDR1 is SGHVS, CDR2 FQNEAQ, per germline. The V end was cut by 4 bases, the J end by 11 bases, with 20 bases between. The CDR3: CASSWGGSSTRKLFF. The CDR3 nucleotides read TGTGCCAGCAGCTGGGGCGGTTCTTCCACAAGGAAACTGTTTTTT.

The chain couples TRBV2 to TRBJ2-3, with 9 bases fitting TRBD2. With 5 bases clipped from V and 2 bases from J, the junction kept 2 bases outside the gene matches. Per germline, CDR1 SNHLY and CDR2 FYNNEI. The CDR3 has 14 amino acids. CDR3 amino acids: CASSRLADTDTQYF. CDR3 nucleotides: TGTGCCAGCAGTAGACTAGCGGACACAGATACGCAGTATTTT.

J is TRBJ2-1 and V is TRBV27, with 8 bases aligning to TRBD2. J gave up 2 bases and V 3 bases, and 12 bases lay outside the gene matches. CDR1 is MNHEY, CDR2 SMNVEV, per germline (reference sequence). CDR3 size: 18 residues. The DNA of the CDR3 is TGTGCCAGCAGTTTCTTCCCAAATCCGGGACTAGCCTACAATGAGCAGTTCTTC. It translates to CASSFFPNPGLAYNEQFF.

This clone has a count of ten or more. V gene TRBV25-1 combines with J gene TRBJ2-5; 8 bases align to TRBD1. The CDR3 sequence is 11 residues long. V dropped 7 bases and J dropped 5; count of bases not matched to a gene: 0. Germline CDR1 MGHDK, CDR2 SYGVNS. The chain's CDR3 is CASNRGETQYF. For the CDR3, the DNA is TGTGCCAGCAACAGGGGGGAGACCCAGTACTTC.

The rearrangement joins TRBV7-2 to TRBJ1-1, with D unclear. V lost 5 bases, J lost 10 bases, and 11 bases lay in between. The CDR3 totals 11 residues. The germline V gene has CDR1 SGHTA and CDR2 FQGNSA. The CDR3 here is CASSQRAGAFF. The CDR3 nucleotides are TGTGCCAGCAGCCAGCGGGCCGGAGCTTTCTTT.

The chain is built from TRBV25-1 and TRBJ2-7, with 9 bases lining up with TRBD1. The length of the CDR3 is 13 residues. The V segment lost 9 bases and the J segment 2 bases; nucleotides outside the gene matches: 5. Looked up from germline, CDR1 is MGHDK and CDR2 is SYGVNS. In DNA, the CDR3 is TGTGCCAGTAAGGGACAGGGTACCTACGAGCAGTACTTC. It codes for CASKGQGTYEQYF.

J is TRBJ2-7 and V is TRBV7-2; D gene unclear. The V gene's germline CDR1 is SGHTA and CDR2 FQGNSA. V was cut by 1 base and J by 4 bases, with 8 bases left in between. This CDR3 spans 13 amino acids. The CDR3 nucleotides are TGTGCCAGCAGCTTAGTACAGAAATACGAGCAGTACTTC. Translated, it gives CASSLVQKYEQYF.

This chain links TRBV19 with TRBJ2-4; D unresolved. The CDR3 is 15 residues long. Germline values: CDR1 LNHDA, CDR2 SQIVND (reference sequence). The V gene lost 8 bases and the J gene lost 3 bases, with 17 bases spanning the gap. CDR3 protein: CASLDHTGVKNIQYF. The CDR3 DNA follows: TGTGCCAGTCTAGACCATACCGGAGTCAAAAACATTCAGTACTTC.

V and J are TRBV9 and TRBJ1-4; D is uncertain. The CDR3 has 15 residues. Per germline, CDR1 SGDLS and CDR2 YYNGEE. The V end lost 4 bases, the J end lost 3 bases, and 13 bases lay between the germline ends. The CDR3 spells CASSPSGVANEKLFF. CDR3 nucleotide sequence: TGTGCCAGCAGCCCCAGCGGGGTAGCTAATGAAAAACTGTTTTTT.

The V gene is TRBV24-1, the J gene TRBJ2-5; 8 bases fit TRBD1. CDR3 length: 16 residues. The V and J ends lost 4 bases and 4 bases, in that order; junction bases with no gene match: 10. CDR1 is KGHDR and CDR2 is SFDVKD in the germline V gene. The CDR3 DNA sequence: TGTGCCACCAGTGACAACCGCGGACAGGGTGGAGAGACCCAGTACTTC. Translating gives CATSDNRGQGGETQYF.

The gene calls are TRBV5-1 and TRBJ2-2, with D tentatively TRBD1 (7 bases). The CDR3 is made up of 18 amino acids. V gave up 0 bases and J gave up 2 bases, with 17 bases separating them. Germline-derived CDR1 and CDR2 are SGHRS and YFSETQ. CDR3: CASSLAGGGTANTGELFF. CDR3 DNA: TGCGCCAGCAGCTTGGCTGGTGGAGGGACAGCAAACACCGGGGAGCTGTTTTTT.

The chain recombines TRBV28 with TRBJ1-6; D unresolved. From germline, CDR1 is MDHEN and CDR2 SYDVKM. The V and J ends lost 6 bases and 7 bases respectively, with 13 bases between them. This CDR3 is 14 amino acids long. The CDR3 nucleotides are TGTGCCAGCAGCCCATCTGGCCAGAATTCACCCCTCCACTTT. It encodes CASSPSGQNSPLHF. The full variable domain, rest sourced from reference TRBV28 and TRBJ1-6, is DVKVTQSSRYLVKRTGEKVFLECVQDMDHENMFWYRQDPGLGLRLIYFSYDVKMKEKGDIPEGYSVSREKKERFSLILESASTNQTSMYLCASSPSGQNSPLHFGNGTRLTVT.

CDR3 sequence (DNA): TGTGCCAGCAGCCAAAACACAGATACGCAGTATTTT. Translation: CASSQNTDTQYF. V usage is TRBV5-4 and J usage is TRBJ2-3; no clear D. Between the trimmed V and J ends, which lost 4 bases and 2 bases, there was a span of 5 bases. The CDR3 runs 12 residues. CDR1 and CDR2 (germline): SGHNT, YYREEE (reference sequence).

This chain connects TRBV11-2 to TRBJ1-4, with a weak D call TRBD1 (5 bases). CDR3 size: 13 residues. V was clipped by 5 bases and J by 13 bases, with 17 bases between them. CDR1 and CDR2 (germline): SGHAT, FQNNGV. CDR3 nucleotides: TGTGCCAGCAGCCCGGCAGGGCTTACCTTACTGTTTTTT. Amino acids: CASSPAGLTLLFF.

The genes are TRBV3-1 (or the pseudogene TRBV3-2) and TRBJ2-7; possibly TRBD1 for D (5 bases). CDR3 size: 14 residues. V lost 6 bases and J lost 2, with 14 bases in between. Looked up from germline, CDR1 is LGHDT and CDR2 is YNNKEL (reference sequence). CDR3 region: CASSAPGPPYEQYF. CDR3 nucleotide sequence: TGTGCCAGCAGTGCCCCAGGGCCCCCCTACGAGCAGTACTTC.